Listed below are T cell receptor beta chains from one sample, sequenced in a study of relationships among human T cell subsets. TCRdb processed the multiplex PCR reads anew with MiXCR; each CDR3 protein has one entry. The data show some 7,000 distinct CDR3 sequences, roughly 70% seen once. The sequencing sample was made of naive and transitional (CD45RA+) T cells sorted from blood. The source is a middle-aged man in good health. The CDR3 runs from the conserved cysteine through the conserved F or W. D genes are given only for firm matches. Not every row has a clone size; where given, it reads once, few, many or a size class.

CDR3 DNA: TGTGCCAGCGGGGTTATAGCGGCCGGGAATGAGCAGTTCTTC
CDR3 protein: CASGVIAAGNEQFF
D gene: .
V gene: TRBV12-3/TRBV12-4
J gene: TRBJ2-1
clone size: .

CDR3 DNA: TGCAGTGCTAGCGGGGGGACTAGCGGGAACTACGAGCAGTACTTC
CDR3 protein: CSASGGTSGNYEQYF
D gene: TRBD2
V gene: TRBV20-1
J gene: TRBJ2-7
clone size: .

CDR3 DNA: TGTGCCAGCAGCCCCCGGACTAGCGGGCGAGCCTACGAGCAGTACTTC
CDR3 protein: CASSPRTSGRAYEQYF
D gene: TRBD2
V gene: TRBV13
J gene: TRBJ2-7
clone size: .

CDR3 DNA: TGTGCCAGCAGCCCGAGCGGGACCGGGGAGCTGTTTTTT
CDR3 protein: CASSPSGTGELFF
D gene: .
V gene: TRBV11-2
J gene: TRBJ2-2
clone size: .

CDR3 DNA: TGTGCCACTAGACAGGGGATGGGTAGCAATCAGCCCCAGCATTTT
CDR3 protein: CATRQGMGSNQPQHF
D gene: TRBD1
V gene: TRBV28
J gene: TRBJ1-5
clone size: .

CDR3 DNA: TGTGCCAGCAGCCCCCTGGCAGCTACCTACGAGCAGTACTTC
CDR3 protein: CASSPLAATYEQYF
D gene: .
V gene: TRBV28
J gene: TRBJ2-7
clone size: .

CDR3 DNA: TGTGCCAGCCATAAAGAGGGTGGGAGGGCGGGCAATGAGCAGTTCTTC
CDR3 protein: CASHKEGGRAGNEQFF
D gene: TRBD2
V gene: TRBV11-3
J gene: TRBJ2-1
clone size: few

CDR3 DNA: TGCAGTGCTAGAGGAGGGGACGTTAGAGGGAACACTGAAGCTTTCTTT
CDR3 protein: CSARGGDVRGNTEAFF
D gene: .
V gene: TRBV20-1
J gene: TRBJ1-1
clone size: few

CDR3 DNA: TGTGCCAGCAGTTTAGTCCCCCAGGTCCCGGGTGAGCAGTTCTTC
CDR3 protein: CASSLVPQVPGEQFF
D gene: .
V gene: TRBV28
J gene: TRBJ2-1
clone size: few

CDR3 DNA: TGTGCCAGCAGCCCCCAAACCCTAAGGGGTGCGGAGACCCAGTACTTC
CDR3 protein: CASSPQTLRGAETQYF
D gene: .
V gene: TRBV7-8
J gene: TRBJ2-5
clone size: .

CDR3 DNA: TGTGCCAGCAGCCAAGATGGGACAAACTCTGGGGCCAACGTCCTGACTTTC
CDR3 protein: CASSQDGTNSGANVLTF
D gene: .
V gene: TRBV4-2
J gene: TRBJ2-6
clone size: .

CDR3 DNA: TGTGCCAGCAGTTTCCGACGGGCGCGGGAGAAAATCAATGAGCAGTTCTTC
CDR3 protein: CASSFRRAREKINEQFF
D gene: TRBD2
V gene: TRBV27
J gene: TRBJ2-1
clone size: .

CDR3 DNA: TGTGCCAGCAGCGAAACAACAGGGTACCCCAATGAGCAGTTCTTC
CDR3 protein: CASSETTGYPNEQFF
D gene: .
V gene: TRBV7-9
J gene: TRBJ2-1
clone size: .

CDR3 DNA: TGCAGTGCTAACCGGGAACAGTCAACCTACGAGCAGTACTTC
CDR3 protein: CSANREQSTYEQYF
D gene: .
V gene: TRBV20-1
J gene: TRBJ2-7
clone size: once

CDR3 DNA: TGCGCCAGCAGCTTGGCGAGGACAGGCACAGATACGCAGTATTTT
CDR3 protein: CASSLARTGTDTQYF
D gene: .
V gene: TRBV5-1
J gene: TRBJ2-3
clone size: .

CDR3 DNA: TGTGCCAGCCGAGGGGAGGGAACCACAGATACGCAGTATTTT
CDR3 protein: CASRGEGTTDTQYF
D gene: TRBD2
V gene: TRBV6-5
J gene: TRBJ2-3
clone size: .

CDR3 DNA: TGTGCCACCAGCAGAGGACAGGGGGCTTATGGCTACACCTTC
CDR3 protein: CATSRGQGAYGYTF
D gene: TRBD1
V gene: TRBV15
J gene: TRBJ1-2
clone size: .

CDR3 DNA: TGCAGTGCTCAAAGAGCAGGGCAACGCCCCTACAATGAGCAGTTCTTC
CDR3 protein: CSAQRAGQRPYNEQFF
D gene: .
V gene: TRBV20-1
J gene: TRBJ2-1
clone size: .

CDR3 DNA: TGTGCCAGCAGTCCGGGACAGGGGAAAGAGACCCAGTACTTC
CDR3 protein: CASSPGQGKETQYF
D gene: TRBD1
V gene: TRBV12-3/TRBV12-4
J gene: TRBJ2-5
clone size: .

CDR3 DNA: TGTGCCAGCAGACACAGGACTAGCGGTTACAATGAGCAGTTCTTC
CDR3 protein: CASRHRTSGYNEQFF
D gene: TRBD2
V gene: TRBV6-2/TRBV6-3
J gene: TRBJ2-1
clone size: .

CDR3 DNA: TGTGCCAGCAGCTCGAGTGCCGCTACTAGCGGGAGTTCCTACAATGAGCAGTTCTTC
CDR3 protein: CASSSSAATSGSSYNEQFF
D gene: TRBD2
V gene: TRBV11-3
J gene: TRBJ2-1
clone size: .

CDR3 DNA: TGCAGCGCTTCCCCCCCTGACAATGAGCAGTTCTTC
CDR3 protein: CSASPPDNEQFF
D gene: .
V gene: TRBV29-1
J gene: TRBJ2-1
clone size: .

CDR3 DNA: .
CDR3 protein: CASSSSGLGRRGF
D gene: .
V gene: TRBV12-3/TRBV12-4
J gene: TRBJ1-4
clone size: .

CDR3 DNA: TGCAGCGTTGAGGACACCCTCTCCTACGAGCAGTACTTC
CDR3 protein: CSVEDTLSYEQYF
D gene: .
V gene: TRBV29-1
J gene: TRBJ2-7
clone size: .

CDR3 DNA: TGTGCCAGCAGCCTTGGGGGCTCGGGAAACATTCAGTACTTC
CDR3 protein: CASSLGGSGNIQYF
D gene: .
V gene: TRBV7-9
J gene: TRBJ2-4
clone size: .

CDR3 DNA: TGCGCCAGCAGCCAAGATAACGTAGGGAGCTACGAGCAGTACTTC
CDR3 protein: CASSQDNVGSYEQYF
D gene: .
V gene: TRBV4-1
J gene: TRBJ2-7
clone size: .

CDR3 DNA: TGTGCCAGCAGTTCCGGGACAAAGAGCTCCTACGAGCAGTACTTC
CDR3 protein: CASSSGTKSSYEQYF
D gene: .
V gene: TRBV27
J gene: TRBJ2-7
clone size: .

CDR3 DNA: TGTGCCAGCAGTTACTCAGGGTTTACTCAGCCCCAGCATTTT
CDR3 protein: CASSYSGFTQPQHF
D gene: .
V gene: TRBV6-6
J gene: TRBJ1-5
clone size: .

CDR3 DNA: TGCGCCAGCAGCCCGACAGGGGGAATAAGAGGCACAGATACGCAGTATTTT
CDR3 protein: CASSPTGGIRGTDTQYF
D gene: TRBD1
V gene: TRBV5-1
J gene: TRBJ2-3
clone size: .

CDR3 DNA: TGTGCCAGCAGCTATAGCGGGAGCTACAATGAGCAGTTCTTC
CDR3 protein: CASSYSGSYNEQFF
D gene: TRBD2
V gene: TRBV7-9
J gene: TRBJ2-1
clone size: .

CDR3 DNA: TGTGCCAGCAGCGAGGGGGTGTATCGGACTCAGGGAGAGACCCAGTACTTC
CDR3 protein: CASSEGVYRTQGETQYF
D gene: .
V gene: TRBV7-9
J gene: TRBJ2-5
clone size: .

CDR3 DNA: TGTGCCAGCAGTCCCCGGGCAGGGGAGGTTGGGGTGCAGTACTTC
CDR3 protein: CASSPRAGEVGVQYF
D gene: .
V gene: TRBV27
J gene: TRBJ2-7
clone size: .

CDR3 DNA: TGTGCTAGCAGCTTAGGCGCAACGGGTAGGGGCCTGGATGAGCAGTTCTTC
CDR3 protein: CASSLGATGRGLDEQFF
D gene: .
V gene: TRBV7-7
J gene: TRBJ2-1
clone size: .

CDR3 DNA: TGTGCCAGCAGCTACCAGATGAGCACAGATACGCAGTATTTT
CDR3 protein: CASSYQMSTDTQYF
D gene: .
V gene: TRBV7-2
J gene: TRBJ2-3
clone size: .

CDR3 DNA: TGTGCCAGCAGCTTAATCGACGGCGGGAATCAGCCCCAGCATTTT
CDR3 protein: CASSLIDGGNQPQHF
D gene: .
V gene: TRBV5-5
J gene: TRBJ1-5
clone size: .

CDR3 DNA: TGTGCCAGCAGTTCCGGAAACGAGCAGTACTTC
CDR3 protein: CASSSGNEQYF
D gene: .
V gene: TRBV12-3/TRBV12-4
J gene: TRBJ2-7
clone size: .

CDR3 DNA: TGTGCCAGCAGCTTAGATTTGGGGACAGGGGCCAACAATGAGCAGTTCTTC
CDR3 protein: CASSLDLGTGANNEQFF
D gene: TRBD1
V gene: TRBV11-2
J gene: TRBJ2-1
clone size: .

CDR3 DNA: TGTGCCAGCAGTTTTGTTGCGGGCACAGATACGCAGTATTTT
CDR3 protein: CASSFVAGTDTQYF
D gene: .
V gene: TRBV28
J gene: TRBJ2-3
clone size: once

CDR3 DNA: TGTGCCAGCAGGGAAGGCCCTGAAGCTTTCTTT
CDR3 protein: CASREGPEAFF
D gene: .
V gene: TRBV5-4
J gene: TRBJ1-1
clone size: .

CDR3 DNA: TGCGCCAGCAGCCCTGGCCTGACCGGAGATCAGCCCCAGCATTTT
CDR3 protein: CASSPGLTGDQPQHF
D gene: .
V gene: TRBV5-4
J gene: TRBJ1-5
clone size: .

CDR3 DNA: TGTGCCAGCAGTAAGGGACCGTCAACTAATGAAAAACTGTTTTTT
CDR3 protein: CASSKGPSTNEKLFF
D gene: .
V gene: TRBV11-2
J gene: TRBJ1-4
clone size: .

CDR3 DNA: TGTGCCAGCAGCTCTTCCGGGGTTAGCGGGAAGTTCTTC
CDR3 protein: CASSSSGVSGKFF
D gene: TRBD2
V gene: TRBV7-8
J gene: TRBJ2-1
clone size: .

CDR3 DNA: TGCAGTGTCCCCGAGGGGACTAACTATGGCTACACCTTC
CDR3 protein: CSVPEGTNYGYTF
D gene: .
V gene: TRBV20-1
J gene: TRBJ1-2
clone size: hyperexpanded

CDR3 DNA: TGTGCCAGCAGCTTCGAGGGAGGTGACTACGAGCAGTACTTC
CDR3 protein: CASSFEGGDYEQYF
D gene: .
V gene: TRBV11-1
J gene: TRBJ2-7
clone size: .

CDR3 DNA: TGTGCCAGCAGTAGGGAGGGCGGGTACACAGATACGCAGTATTTT
CDR3 protein: CASSREGGYTDTQYF
D gene: TRBD2
V gene: TRBV6-4
J gene: TRBJ2-3
clone size: .

CDR3 DNA: TGCAGTTGCAAAATTCCGGGACTAGCGGCGAATGAGCAGTTCTTC
CDR3 protein: CSCKIPGLAANEQFF
D gene: TRBD2
V gene: TRBV20-1
J gene: TRBJ2-1
clone size: .

CDR3 DNA: TGTGCCAGCAGCTTGTCCAGCGGGAGCGCTGGACACAATGAGCAGTTCTTC
CDR3 protein: CASSLSSGSAGHNEQFF
D gene: TRBD2
V gene: TRBV5-6
J gene: TRBJ2-1
clone size: .

CDR3 DNA: TGTGCCAGCAGCTTATCAGATACTCAAGAGACCCAGTACTTC
CDR3 protein: CASSLSDTQETQYF
D gene: .
V gene: TRBV7-8
J gene: TRBJ2-5
clone size: once

CDR3 DNA: TGCAGCACCAGGGATTACTACGAGCAGTACTTC
CDR3 protein: CSTRDYYEQYF
D gene: .
V gene: TRBV29-1
J gene: TRBJ2-7
clone size: .

CDR3 DNA: TGTGCCATCAAAGGGGCGGGGATCAATGAGCAGTTCTTC
CDR3 protein: CAIKGAGINEQFF
D gene: .
V gene: TRBV10-3
J gene: TRBJ2-1
clone size: .

CDR3 DNA: TGTGCCAGCAGTAAGACAGGGTTGGAGACCCAGTACTTC
CDR3 protein: CASSKTGLETQYF
D gene: TRBD1
V gene: TRBV27
J gene: TRBJ2-5
clone size: .

CDR3 DNA: TGCGCCAGCAGCTTGGCCCCAGACTCTGGAAACACCATATATTTT
CDR3 protein: CASSLAPDSGNTIYF
D gene: .
V gene: TRBV5-1
J gene: TRBJ1-3
clone size: .

CDR3 DNA: TGTGCCAGCAGCCCCTCTAGCGGACTTAGCACAGATACGCAGTATTTT
CDR3 protein: CASSPSSGLSTDTQYF
D gene: TRBD2
V gene: TRBV12-3/TRBV12-4
J gene: TRBJ2-3
clone size: .

CDR3 DNA: TGTGCCAGCAGCTTTGAGGAGTGGAGCTCCTACGAGCAGTACTTC
CDR3 protein: CASSFEEWSSYEQYF
D gene: .
V gene: TRBV11-2
J gene: TRBJ2-7
clone size: .

CDR3 DNA: TGTGCCTGGAGTCCCTCCCTGACAGGGGAAGTTGGTGAAGCTTTCTTT
CDR3 protein: CAWSPSLTGEVGEAFF
D gene: TRBD1
V gene: TRBV30
J gene: TRBJ1-1
clone size: once